This TCR beta chain comes out of a study of cytomegalovirus exposure and HLA in healthy donors. Use of 60 Vbeta and 13 Jbeta primers characterized the PCR. TCRdb's copy holds only in-frame clones and misses some; the assay was immunoSEQ multiplex PCR. The repertoire holds roughly 180,000 clones, with approximately 84% as singletons. CDR1 and CDR2 from the germline V gene are SGHTA and FQGNSA. The V gene lost 5 bases and the J gene lost 6 bases, with 16 bases spanning the gap. The CDR3 extends over 14 amino acids. Material for sequencing was PBMCs. This TCR derives from a woman between 50 and 59 years old in good health and CMV-seropositive. The genes are TRBV7-2 and TRBJ1-2, with a weak D call TRBD1 (6 bases). The CDR3 nucleotides read TGTGCCAGCAGCCTGCTTACAGGGTATAATGGCTACACCTTC. Protein product: CASSLLTGYNGYTF.